These 22 T cell receptor beta chains share one sample of origin, sequenced in a study of shared T cell receptors in the human thymus. Clones were read by immunoSEQ multiplex PCR, and TCRdb kept only the in-frame ones, dropping some. This sample has tens of thousands of clones; roughly 95% occur once, and the top ten carry less than 0.04%. The sequenced material came from thymocytes. All receptors derive from a human donor.

The chain links TRBV10-3 to TRBJ2-3, with 9 bases fitting TRBD2. The CDR3 has 15 residues. V was clipped by 10 bases and J by 1 base; unmatched bases: 9. Germline V gene data show CDR1 as ENHRY and CDR2 as SYGVKD. CDR3 sequence reads: CASTDSGGRTDTQYF. The DNA for the CDR3 is TGTGCCAGCACTGACAGCGGGGGGCGCACAGATACGCAGTATTTT.

This clone was seen just once. The rearrangement joins TRBV2 to TRBJ2-7, with 9 bases aligning to TRBD2. The CDR3 has 16 amino acids. Germline V lookup: CDR1 SNHLY, CDR2 FYNNEI. J gave up 6 bases and V 3 bases, and 12 bases lay outside the gene matches. As DNA, the CDR3 is TGTGCCAGCAGTGACGGACCTAGCGGGGTGCAGTTCGAGCAGTACTTC. Translation: CASSDGPSGVQFEQYF.

The chain links TRBV5-6 to TRBJ1-5; D ambiguous. Germline-derived CDR1 and CDR2 are SGHDT and YYEEEE. CDR3 length: 14 amino acids. V lost 0 bases, J lost 6 bases, and 10 bases lay in between. CDR3 protein: CASSLAPWGQPQHF. The CDR3 DNA is TGTGCCAGCAGCTTGGCCCCATGGGGTCAGCCCCAGCATTTT.

The genes are TRBV14 and TRBJ2-2; a weak D match, TRBD2 (5 bases). Germline V CDR1 and CDR2: SGHDN, FVKESK. The CDR3 extends over 18 amino acids. Trimming removed 0 bases from V and 1 base from J, with 15 bases in between. The CDR3 nucleotides read TGTGCCAGCAGCCAAGATAAGGACCGGGGTAGGAACACCGGGGAGCTGTTTTTT. It codes for CASSQDKDRGRNTGELFF.

The CDR3 sequence: CASENRTGTQETQYF. The CDR3 bases are TGCGCCAGCGAAAATAGGACAGGAACCCAAGAGACCCAGTACTTC. The genes are TRBV5-1 and TRBJ2-5; 7 nucleotides align to TRBD1. The CDR3 sequence is 15 residues long. Per the germline V gene, CDR1 is SGHRS and CDR2 is YFSETQ. V shed 7 bases and J 1 base; nucleotides not matched to a gene: 10.

The chain has TRBV11-2 and TRBJ1-5, with 7 nucleotides matching TRBD1. CDR1 and CDR2 (germline): SGHAT, FQNNGV. CDR3 length equals 15 residues. V was clipped by 3 bases and J by 2 bases; unmatched bases: 4. CDR3 region: CASSLGQGGNQPQHF. CDR3 DNA: TGTGCCAGCAGCTTGGGGCAGGGGGGCAATCAGCCCCAGCATTTT.

This rearrangement joins TRBV28 to TRBJ2-1; no clear D. Trimming stripped 3 bases from V and 9 bases from J, with 9 bases between. This CDR3 is built from 12 residues. The germline gives CDR1 MDHEN, CDR2 SYDVKM. CDR3 DNA sequence: TGTGCCAGCAGTTTGGAATTATTTGAGCAGTTCTTC. It specifies CASSLELFEQFF.

The chain has TRBV4-3 and TRBJ2-6; TRBD1 aligns across 10 bases. V trimming: 5 bases; J trimming: 2 bases; junction bases outside the gene matches: 3. Germline loops: CDR1 LGHNA, CDR2 YSLEER. The CDR3 runs 16 residues. CDR3: CASSKTGGAGANVLTF. The DNA for the CDR3 is TGCGCCAGCAGCAAGACAGGGGGCGCTGGGGCCAACGTCCTGACTTTC.

The chain combines TRBV6-4 with TRBJ2-7, with D perhaps TRBD2 (6 bases). Germline CDR1 and CDR2: MRHNA and SNTAGT. The CDR3 contains 14 residues. V lost 3 bases, J lost 2 bases, and 11 bases lay in between. The CDR3 here is CASSEGAGTYEQYF. For the CDR3, the DNA is TGTGCCAGCAGTGAAGGAGCGGGTACCTACGAGCAGTACTTC.

J is TRBJ2-2 and V is TRBV7-2, with TRBD2 as a possible D gene (6 bases). Deletions cut 6 bases from V and 7 bases from J, with 15 bases between. Germline CDR1 reads SGHTA; CDR2 reads FQGNSA. This CDR3 is built from 14 residues. CDR3 DNA: TGTGCCAGCAGAGATGACCCTAGCGACGGGGAGCTGTTTTTT. Amino acid sequence: CASRDDPSDGELFF.

The rearrangement joins TRBV21-1 to TRBJ2-3; TRBD2 is the table's D call, not checked against the DNA. TRBV21-1 is listed as a pseudogene. The CDR3 spans 17 residues. The CDR3 reads CASSKQGAGGGTDTQYF. The CDR3 DNA reads as TGTGCCAGCAGCAAACAGGGAGCGGGGGGCGGTACAGATACGCAGTATTTT.

This chain joins TRBV5-1 and TRBJ2-1; 9 bases align to TRBD2. This CDR3 is 16 amino acids long. Unmatched junction bases numbered 9, after V lost 0 bases and J lost 8 bases. From germline, CDR1 is SGHRS and CDR2 YFSETQ. For the CDR3, the DNA is TGCGCCAGCAGCTTGGAGGTAGCGGGGGCCGGGGATGAGCAGTTCTTC. Translated: CASSLEVAGAGDEQFF.

V and J are TRBV7-9 and TRBJ2-5, with 7 bases matching TRBD2. The CDR3 contains 14 residues. Looked up from germline, CDR1 is SEHNR and CDR2 is FQNEAQ (reference sequence). V was pared by 5 bases and J by 5 bases, with 8 bases of the junction left unmatched. The CDR3 sequence is CASSRTRLYETQYF. CDR3 sequence (DNA): TGTGCCAGCAGCCGGACTAGATTATATGAGACCCAGTACTTC.

The chain carries TRBV4-1 and TRBJ1-6; D ambiguous. The V gene's germline CDR1 is MGHRA and CDR2 YSYEKL. This CDR3 is built from 16 residues. V shed 0 bases and J shed 7 bases, with 13 bases lying between them. Here the CDR3 reads CASSQDVRWTNSPLHF. In nucleotides, the CDR3 is TGCGCCAGCAGCCAAGATGTCCGGTGGACGAATTCACCCCTCCACTTT.

The chain joins TRBV27 to TRBJ1-1; tentatively, D is TRBD1 (5 bases). CDR3 length: 11 amino acids. With 10 bases removed from V and 5 bases from J, the gap between germline ends came to 11 bases. Germline lookup yields CDR1 MNHEY and CDR2 SMNVEV (reference sequence). The CDR3 DNA sequence: TGTGCCACGCGGCGGGGGACTGAAGCTTTCTTT. This encodes CATRRGTEAFF.

This chain links TRBV5-1 with TRBJ2-5; D not certain. Germline V lookup: CDR1 SGHRS, CDR2 YFSETQ. V was cut by 0 bases and J by 1 base, with 7 bases left in between. The CDR3 covers 14 residues. The CDR3 sequence: CASSLGAVQETQYF. The CDR3 nucleotides are TGCGCCAGCAGCTTGGGCGCGGTCCAAGAGACCCAGTACTTC. Variable domain in full (rest from reference TRBV5-1 and TRBJ2-5): KAGVTQTPRYLIKTRGQQVTLSCSPISGHRSVSWYQQTPGQGLQFLFEYFSETQRNKGNFPGRFSGRQFSNSRSEMNVSTLELGDSALYLCASSLGAVQETQYFGPGTRLLVL.

The V call is TRBV30, the J call TRBJ2-4; tentatively, D is TRBD2 (5 bases). V was cut by 3 bases and J by 0 bases, with 9 bases left in between. The germline V gene has CDR1 GTSNPN and CDR2 SVGIG (reference sequence). The CDR3 spans 14 residues. CDR3 DNA: TGTGCCTGGAGGGAGGATGTAGCCAAAAACATTCAGTACTTC. It encodes CAWREDVAKNIQYF. The variable domain in full, completed from reference TRBV30 and TRBJ2-4, reads SQTIHQWPATLVQPVGSPLSLECTVEGTSNPNLYWYRQAAGRGLQLLFYSVGIGQISSEVPQNLSASRPQDRQFILSSKKLLLSDSGFYLCAWREDVAKNIQYFGAGTRLSVL.

The chain is built from TRBV5-1 and TRBJ1-2; TRBD1 is a possible D gene (5 bases). V was cut by 3 bases and J by 5 bases, with 11 bases left in between. From germline, CDR1 is SGHRS and CDR2 YFSETQ. The CDR3 contains 13 residues. The CDR3 here is CASSSGTQYGYTF. The CDR3 bases are TGCGCCAGCAGCTCCGGGACCCAGTATGGCTACACCTTC.

This clone has only one observation. V and J are TRBV5-6 and TRBJ1-2, with 9 positions matching TRBD1. The V gene end was trimmed by 0 bases and the J gene end by 7 bases; junction bases not matched to a gene: 1. This CDR3 comprises 13 residues. Germline-derived CDR1 and CDR2 are SGHDT and YYEEEE. The CDR3 region has the DNA TGTGCCAGCAGCTTGGCGGACAGGGGTGGCTACACCTTC. Amino acids: CASSLADRGGYTF. The whole variable domain, remainder taken from reference TRBV5-6 and TRBJ1-2, is DAGVTQSPTHLIKTRGQQVTLRCSPKSGHDTVSWYQQALGQGPQFIFQYYEEEERQRGNFPDRFSGHQFPNYSSELNVNALLLGDSALYLCASSLADRGGYTFGSGTRLTVV.

This clone was detected a few times. The genes are TRBV4-2 and TRBJ2-7; 15 bases match TRBD2. The CDR3 has 14 amino acids. Germline V gives CDR1 LGHNA, CDR2 YNFKEQ. With 4 bases clipped from V and 7 bases from J, the junction kept 2 bases outside the gene matches. CDR3 sequence reads: CASSPGLAGGEQYF. CDR3 nucleotide sequence: TGTGCCAGCAGCCCGGGACTAGCGGGGGGAGAGCAGTACTTC.

This chain connects TRBV7-7 to TRBJ2-5, with 7 bases lining up with TRBD1. The CDR3 has 18 amino acids. J was trimmed by 2 bases and V by 3 bases; bases with no gene match: 15. Germline values: CDR1 SSHAT, CDR2 FNYEAQ (reference sequence). CDR3: CASSLEHRGCGEQETQYF. CDR3 nucleotides: TGTGCCAGCAGCTTGGAGCACAGGGGCTGTGGGGAACAAGAGACCCAGTACTTC. Looking up the rest from reference TRBV7-7 and TRBJ2-5 gives the full variable domain: GAGVSQSPRYKVTKRGQDVTLRCDPISSHATLYWYQQALGQGPEFLTYFNYEAQPDKSGLPSDRFSAERPEGSISTLTIQRTEQRDSAMYRCASSLEHRGCGEQETQYFGPGTRLLVL.

V usage is TRBV28 and J usage is TRBJ1-2; 8 nucleotides match TRBD1. Germline lookup yields CDR1 MDHEN and CDR2 SYDVKM. The CDR3 loop spans 15 amino acids. V trimming: 4 bases; J trimming: 6 bases; junction bases outside the gene matches: 10. CDR3 nucleotides: TGTGCCAGCAGTTACTACGGGACAGGCCTGCATGGCTACACCTTC. Protein sequence: CASSYYGTGLHGYTF.